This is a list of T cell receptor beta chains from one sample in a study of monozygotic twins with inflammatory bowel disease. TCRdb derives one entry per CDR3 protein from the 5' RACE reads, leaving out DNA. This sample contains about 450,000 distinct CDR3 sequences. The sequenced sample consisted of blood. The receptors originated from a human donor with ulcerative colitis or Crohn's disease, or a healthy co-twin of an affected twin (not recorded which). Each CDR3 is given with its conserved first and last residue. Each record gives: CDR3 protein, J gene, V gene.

cdr3_aa: CASSFAGARGYTF
j_call: TRBJ1-2
v_call: TRBV12-3/TRBV12-4

cdr3_aa: CASSILAGGTYEQYF
j_call: TRBJ2-7
v_call: TRBV7-2

cdr3_aa: CASSSEGQGANTIYF
j_call: TRBJ1-3
v_call: TRBV7-2

cdr3_aa: CATSRDMLQDNTGELFF
j_call: TRBJ2-2
v_call: TRBV15

cdr3_aa: CASSLEQGDEQFF
j_call: TRBJ2-1
v_call: TRBV7-7

cdr3_aa: CASRPTSGRTGELFF
j_call: TRBJ2-2
v_call: TRBV5-1

cdr3_aa: CATSRDLADARVTQYF
j_call: TRBJ2-3
v_call: TRBV15

cdr3_aa: CASSLDPGGSVSYNEQFF
j_call: TRBJ2-1
v_call: TRBV11-1

cdr3_aa: CASSHESPQKETQYF
j_call: TRBJ2-5
v_call: TRBV28

cdr3_aa: CAISVGGGNEQFF
j_call: TRBJ2-1
v_call: TRBV10-3

cdr3_aa: CASSLAVSGGTGELFF
j_call: TRBJ2-2
v_call: TRBV5-1

cdr3_aa: CASSPGGTTADEQFF
j_call: TRBJ2-1
v_call: TRBV5-1

cdr3_aa: CASSPGYSSYEQYF
j_call: TRBJ2-7
v_call: TRBV7-9

cdr3_aa: CAISESQGKRGDRTEAFF
j_call: TRBJ1-1
v_call: TRBV10-3

cdr3_aa: CASSPRTSGSNEQFF
j_call: TRBJ2-1
v_call: TRBV3-1

cdr3_aa: CASGLGALGLEAFF
j_call: TRBJ1-1
v_call: TRBV7-9

cdr3_aa: CASSFPSGANVLTF
j_call: TRBJ2-6
v_call: TRBV12-3/TRBV12-4

cdr3_aa: CASSWDRVGRGYTF
j_call: TRBJ1-2
v_call: TRBV27

cdr3_aa: CASSLNRGLVPGGYTF
j_call: TRBJ1-2
v_call: TRBV6-5

cdr3_aa: CSSSERGPETQYF
j_call: TRBJ2-5
v_call: TRBV20-1

cdr3_aa: CASSVEQGHTIYF
j_call: TRBJ1-3
v_call: TRBV9

cdr3_aa: CASSLGQGAQPQHF
j_call: TRBJ1-5
v_call: TRBV5-1

cdr3_aa: CASSSRPTTSGVTDTQYF
j_call: TRBJ2-3
v_call: TRBV11-2

cdr3_aa: CATSRGGPGQWLRTEAFF
j_call: TRBJ1-1
v_call: TRBV15

cdr3_aa: CASTTWQGNEAFF
j_call: TRBJ1-1
v_call: TRBV2

cdr3_aa: CASSPGLATETQYF
j_call: TRBJ2-5
v_call: TRBV7-2

cdr3_aa: CASSSLSGADSGANVLIF
j_call: TRBJ2-6
v_call: TRBV6-5

cdr3_aa: CSARSELAGDNEQFF
j_call: TRBJ2-1
v_call: TRBV20-1

cdr3_aa: CASSFGLVEAFF
j_call: TRBJ1-1
v_call: TRBV12-3/TRBV12-4

cdr3_aa: CASSLSRDSIVPQYF
j_call: TRBJ2-5
v_call: TRBV27

cdr3_aa: CASSLVLSITGELFF
j_call: TRBJ2-2
v_call: TRBV7-9

cdr3_aa: CASSLVWGVNTEAFF
j_call: TRBJ1-1
v_call: TRBV5-1

cdr3_aa: CAISEGPGGANVLTF
j_call: TRBJ2-6
v_call: TRBV10-3

cdr3_aa: CSARVGGSVGELFF
j_call: TRBJ2-2
v_call: TRBV20-1

cdr3_aa: CASSLFYRPATNEKLFF
j_call: TRBJ1-4
v_call: TRBV27

cdr3_aa: CSVFFTRGTEAFF
j_call: TRBJ1-1
v_call: TRBV29-1

cdr3_aa: CASSEIGSETIQDEKLFF
j_call: TRBJ1-4
v_call: TRBV2

cdr3_aa: CASSWPGTSGGSSYNEQFF
j_call: TRBJ2-1
v_call: TRBV5-1

cdr3_aa: CSVRVWEDTQYF
j_call: TRBJ2-3
v_call: TRBV29-1

cdr3_aa: CASSFKVAYEQYF
j_call: TRBJ2-7
v_call: TRBV12-3/TRBV12-4